The subject of this entry is one T cell receptor (beta chain). This sample stems from a study of control samples from healthy donors and cancer patients. Sequencing was performed with immunoSEQ multiplex PCR; in TCRdb, only in-frame clones are kept and a portion is missing. This table has some 120,000 clones, over 75% appearing once. Germline CDR1 and CDR2: SGDLS and YYNGEE. CDR3 size: 18 residues. Trimming took off 0 bases at V and 0 bases at J, with 17 bases between the two ends. The TCR originated in a man in his forties in good health. The sequenced material came from blood. The V gene is TRBV9, the J gene TRBJ2-3; D possibly corresponds to TRBD2 (6 bases). CDR3 in DNA: TGTGCCAGCAGCGTAGCAGGGAGGTGGGAGCGTAGCACAGATACGCAGTATTTT. Its translation is CASSVAGRWERSTDTQYF.